Listed here is a single T cell receptor (beta chain). Antigen specificity is unknown. At one boundary the junction diverges from the germline segment, which might be a read error. The entry originates in a study of cytomegalovirus exposure and HLA in healthy donors. Study results and limitations: The authors later linked a missense DCLRE1C variant to TCR beta V- and J-gene trimming. For cytomegalovirus status, the classifier reportedly gave diagnoses with high specificity and sensitivity.

The CDR3 has 11 residues. Germline assignment: CDR1 MNHNS and CDR2 SASEGT. Primers: 60 Vbeta forward and 13 Jbeta reverse. Libraries were prepared by immunoSEQ multiplex PCR; TCRdb keeps only in-frame clonotypes and omits some of them. The sample has tens of thousands of clones, around 73% seen once; the top ten hold about 3%. The sample was PBMCs. The receptor was derived from a middle-aged woman in good health and CMV-seronegative. The chain joins TRBV6-1 to TRBJ2-1, with a possible D match to TRBD2 (6 bases). The CDR3 protein is CASSEGRTGVF. DNA for the CDR3: TGTGCCAGCAGTGAAGGACGGACGGGGGTCTTC.